Listed here are 6 T cell receptor beta chains from one sample, sequenced in a study of blood T cell repertoires in COVID-19 (dated by TCRdb to about 2020). The protocol used for the library was the immunoSEQ multiplex PCR assay. As stored in TCRdb, this immuneACCESS dataset retains in-frame rearrangements with V and J assigned. A fraction of the clones does not appear; measured against another copy, unresolved V genes explain less than half of the discrepancy, and the remainder lacks a known reason. The sample profile shows 150,000 to 200,000 clones; 88% of them were found once. The ten largest clones capture roughly 4.7% of the sample. The sample consisted of peripheral blood. These receptors were obtained from a human donor in a cohort sampled during active COVID-19.

This clone appeared once. The V gene is TRBV5-1, the J gene TRBJ2-3, with TRBD1 identical over 7 bases. Trimming removed 5 bases from V and 1 base from J; junction bases left unmatched: 10. Looked up from germline, CDR1 is SGHRS and CDR2 is YFSETQ. The CDR3 is 16 residues long. CDR3 nucleotide sequence: TGCGCCAGCAGTAGAACCGGGACAGTGGGCACAGATACGCAGTATTTT. The encoded protein is CASSRTGTVGTDTQYF.

A remark on this clone: This sample also contains other DNA sequences that code for the same CDR3. The CDR3 sequence: CASSPTGGQGAYNEQFF. In DNA, the CDR3 is TGTGCCAGCTCACCAACGGGGGGACAGGGTGCCTACAATGAGCAGTTCTTC. This rearrangement joins TRBV18 to TRBJ2-1; TRBD1 matches 9 bases. V was pared by 2 bases and J by 2 bases, with 7 bases of the junction left unmatched. This CDR3 has 17 residues. Germline-derived CDR1 and CDR2 are KGHSH and LQKENI.

The chain recombines TRBV18 with TRBJ1-1, with 11 positions matching TRBD1. CDR3 length: 12 amino acids. V dropped 3 bases and J dropped 14; count of bases not matched to a gene: 5. Germline values: CDR1 KGHSH, CDR2 LQKENI. CDR3 nucleotide sequence: TGTGCCAGCTCACCCTGGGACAGGGGGGGGTTCTTT. As protein: CASSPWDRGGFF.

This clone was counted between two and nine times. The rearrangement links TRBV24-1 to TRBJ2-7; D gene unclear. The ends were cut back, 6 bases at V and 0 bases at J, with 8 bases in the middle. Germline V gene sequence: CDR1 KGHDR, CDR2 SFDVKD. The CDR3 contains 13 residues. The CDR3 DNA is TGTGCCACCAGTACAAGGAGCTCCTACGAGCAGTACTTC. Translated, it gives CATSTRSSYEQYF.

The chain joins TRBV7-2 to TRBJ2-5; TRBD1 matches at 7 bases. The germline gives CDR1 SGHTA, CDR2 FQGNSA. V lost 9 bases to trimming and J lost 0 bases; unmatched junction nucleotides: 10. CDR3 length: 15 amino acids. Here the CDR3 reads CASTSGGWYQETQYF. Written as DNA, the CDR3 is TGTGCCAGTACCTCAGGGGGATGGTACCAAGAGACCCAGTACTTC.

This clone appeared a single time. CDR3 in amino acids: CASSIPGQGGETQYF. CDR3 nucleotide sequence: TGTGCCAGCAGCATACCGGGACAGGGCGGAGAGACCCAGTACTTC. The V and J genes are TRBV7-2 and TRBJ2-5; TRBD1 matches at 9 bases. The germline V gene encodes CDR1 SGHTA and CDR2 FQGNSA. The ends lost 5 bases at V and 4 bases at J; junction bases unmatched: 8. The CDR3 contains 15 residues.